The T cell receptor (beta chain) described here comes from a study of shared clonotypes between healthy human individuals. Only in-frame clones appear in the TCRdb table, and some are missing; sequencing was by immunoSEQ multiplex PCR. The table has around 1.1 million clones, about 80% seen once; the top ten hold roughly 0.55%. Germline-derived CDR1 and CDR2 are ENHRY and SYGVKD. This CDR3 region has 14 residues. The V and J ends lost 0 bases and 7 bases respectively, with 13 bases between them. The sequence was obtained from a man aged 18 to 29 in good health. Some clones in this sample may be carry-over from other donors' samples. Sample: memory CD4+ T cells from PBMCs. This sample's subset: CD45RA-negative fraction. The genes are TRBV10-3 and TRBJ2-7, with unresolved D. The CDR3 region has the DNA TGTGCCATCAGTGAGTCAGTGTCTTTTTCAGAGCAGTACTTC. It specifies CAISESVSFSEQYF.